These 31 T cell receptor beta chains came from one sample sequenced in a study of shared clonotypes between healthy human individuals. CD45RO-negative CD8 cells positively selected for CCR7 made up the naive population, which excluded terminally differentiated effector memory CD45RA+ cells. TCRdb keeps only in-frame clones here, not all; method: immunoSEQ multiplex PCR. The profile shows hundreds of thousands of clones, around 93% of them singletons. Source material: naive CD8+ T cells sorted from blood. The receptors here all came from a man aged 25 to 40 in good health.

This clone was seen more than once but under ten times. The chain is built from TRBV7-8 and TRBJ2-7, with D tentatively TRBD1 (5 bases). The CDR3 runs to 14 residues. Germline CDR1 and CDR2: SGHVS and FQNEAQ. V lost 5 bases, J lost 2 bases, and 13 bases lay in between. CDR3 region: CASSPEGVAYEQYF. The CDR3 DNA is TGTGCCAGCAGCCCCGAAGGGGTTGCCTACGAGCAGTACTTC.

The CDR3: CASTSREGASGELFF. As DNA, the CDR3 is TGTGCCAGCACCTCCCGCGAGGGAGCTTCCGGGGAGCTGTTTTTT. V gene TRBV2 combines with J gene TRBJ2-2; D possibly corresponds to TRBD2 (5 bases). The germline gives CDR1 SNHLY, CDR2 FYNNEI. The CDR3 loop spans 15 amino acids. The germline V and J ends were trimmed by 7 bases and 6 bases, with 18 bases remaining between them.

This sequence joins TRBV15 and TRBJ1-2; D gene uncertain. The CDR3 spans 15 residues. Germline V gene sequence: CDR1 LNHNV, CDR2 YYDKDF (reference sequence). V was shortened by 6 bases and J by 0 bases, with 14 bases between the two germline ends. The CDR3 DNA sequence: TGTGCCACCAGTAGGGATAGGCGTACTAACTATGGCTACACCTTC. Encoded protein: CATSRDRRTNYGYTF. Full variable domain (missing parts from reference TRBV15 and TRBJ1-2): DAMVIQNPRYQVTQFGKPVTLSCSQTLNHNVMYWYQQKSSQAPKLLFHYYDKDFNNEADTPDNFQSRRPNTSFCFLDIRSPGLGDTAMYLCATSRDRRTNYGYTFGSGTRLTVV.

The gene calls are TRBV13 and TRBJ2-4; 8 bases agree with TRBD2. Trimming at V came to 5 bases and at J to 10 bases, leaving 16 bases not matched to a gene. Germline loops: CDR1 PRHDT, CDR2 FYEKMQ (reference sequence). The CDR3 extends over 16 amino acids. DNA for the CDR3: TGTGCCAGCAGCCCCCGGAGCGGGCAGCCGGGGGGGATTCAGTACTTC. It translates to CASSPRSGQPGGIQYF.

The rearrangement uses TRBV6-5 and TRBJ1-5; perhaps TRBD1 as D (6 bases). The CDR3 is 14 residues long. CDR1 and CDR2 (germline): MNHEY, SVGAGI. Trimming took off 2 bases at V and 7 bases at J, with 12 bases between the two ends. CDR3 loop: CASSYAGAGQPQHF. The DNA of the CDR3 is TGTGCCAGCAGTTACGCAGGGGCCGGCCAGCCCCAGCATTTT.

V and J are TRBV7-8 and TRBJ2-7; 9 positions agree with TRBD1. The CDR3 spans 14 residues. CDR1 is SGHVS, CDR2 FQNEAQ, per germline. The trim removed 8 bases at V and 3 bases at J, leaving 8 bases unmatched. The DNA for the CDR3 is TGTGCCAGCTTCCCCCGGGACAGGGTCTACGAGCAGTACTTC. This gives the protein CASFPRDRVYEQYF.

This clone was recorded only once. This chain uses TRBV9 with TRBJ2-3, with unresolved D. Deletions cut 3 bases from V and 4 bases from J, with 9 bases between. Germline V lookup: CDR1 SGDLS, CDR2 YYNGEE. This CDR3 comprises 13 residues. CDR3 residues: CASSADSPDTQYF. In DNA form, the CDR3 reads TGTGCCAGCAGCGCCGATAGCCCAGATACGCAGTATTTT.

The rearrangement links TRBV27 to TRBJ1-4; tentative D call: TRBD1 (5 bases). Germline CDR1 is MNHEY and CDR2 is SMNVEV (reference sequence). The CDR3 spans 14 residues. V lost 0 bases, J lost 5 bases, and 7 bases lay in between. CDR3 bases: TGTGCCAGCAGTTTATCGGGGCGGAATGAAAAACTGTTTTTT. Its translation is CASSLSGRNEKLFF.

The rearrangement links TRBV5-6 to TRBJ1-2; 9 nucleotides align to TRBD1. This CDR3 is 17 amino acids long. Looked up from germline, CDR1 is SGHDT and CDR2 is YYEEEE. The V gene end was trimmed by 4 bases and the J gene end by 0 bases; junction bases not matched to a gene: 10. The CDR3 protein is CASSPSWTGATNYGYTF. The CDR3 coding sequence is TGTGCCAGCAGCCCAAGTTGGACAGGGGCGACTAACTATGGCTACACCTTC.

The chain is built from TRBV15 and TRBJ1-2, with 7 bases fitting TRBD1. V was pared by 0 bases and J by 4 bases, with 5 bases of the junction left unmatched. The CDR3 contains 15 residues. In germline, CDR1 is LNHNV, CDR2 YYDKDF (reference sequence). DNA for the CDR3: TGTGCCACCAGCAGAGATAAAGGGGGCGGCTATGGCTACACCTTC. It translates to CATSRDKGGGYGYTF.

The V call is TRBV29-1, the J call TRBJ2-7; D may be TRBD1 (5 bases). The V gene lost 7 bases and the J gene lost 2 bases, with 12 bases spanning the gap. The CDR3 is 12 residues long. Germline CDR1 and CDR2: SQVTM and ANQGSEA. The CDR3 coding sequence is TGCAGCGCCCGACAGTCAGCCTACGAGCAGTACTTC. It specifies CSARQSAYEQYF.

The V call is TRBV9, the J call TRBJ1-1, with a tentative D call TRBD1 (5 bases). Germline V lookup: CDR1 SGDLS, CDR2 YYNGEE. The V gene lost 4 bases and the J gene lost 1 base, with 14 bases spanning the gap. This CDR3 spans 15 amino acids. The CDR3 DNA sequence: TGTGCCAGCAGCCGGGACGAGGTAGGGAACACTGAAGCTTTCTTT. As protein: CASSRDEVGNTEAFF.

In this sample, this clone turned up once. J is TRBJ2-3 and V is TRBV6-1; no firm D call. This CDR3 region has 12 residues. V was cut by 2 bases and J by 8 bases, with 8 bases left in between. CDR1 is MNHNS and CDR2 is SASEGT in the germline V gene. CDR3 in amino acids: CASSEFVGTQYF. CDR3 coding DNA: TGTGCCAGCAGTGAATTTGTGGGTACGCAGTATTTT.

This clone was found once. The V and J genes are TRBV7-1 and TRBJ2-1; D is perhaps TRBD1 or TRBD2 (5 bases each). TRBV7-1 is filed as an ORF, its function uncertain. This CDR3 comprises 16 residues. The V end lost 4 bases, the J end lost 6 bases, and 19 bases lay between the germline ends. CDR3 amino acids: CASSLVATGASNEQFF. The CDR3, as DNA: TGTGCCAGCAGCTTAGTGGCTACCGGGGCTAGCAATGAGCAGTTCTTC.

The V call is TRBV19, the J call TRBJ2-2, with D perhaps TRBD2 (6 bases). The CDR3 covers 16 residues. With 5 bases removed from V and 2 bases from J, the gap between germline ends came to 15 bases. Looked up from germline, CDR1 is LNHDA and CDR2 is SQIVND (reference sequence). The CDR3 loop is CASSYWASVNTGELFF. In nucleotides, the CDR3 is TGTGCCAGTAGTTACTGGGCTAGCGTTAACACCGGGGAGCTGTTTTTT.

V usage is TRBV21-1 and J usage is TRBJ2-3. TRBV21-1 is tagged as a pseudogene. The CDR3 sequence is 15 residues long. Here the CDR3 reads CASSPRERLRDTQYF. The CDR3 DNA reads as TGTGCCAGCAGCCCAAGAGAACGGCTGAGAGATACGCAGTATTTT.

This chain's CDR3 is CASSLGSAGELFF. In DNA form, the CDR3 reads TGTGCCAGCAGCTTGGGTAGTGCCGGGGAGCTGTTTTTT. The chain recombines TRBV5-6 with TRBJ2-2; D remains ambiguous. Trimming took 0 bases from V and 6 from J, leaving 6 bases between them. Germline V gene data show CDR1 as SGHDT and CDR2 as YYEEEE. The CDR3 is made up of 13 amino acids.

The chain employs TRBV29-1 and TRBJ2-7; tentatively, D is TRBD2 (5 bases). The CDR3 is 12 residues long. Germline CDR1 and CDR2: SQVTM and ANQGSEA. Between the trimmed V and J ends, which lost 4 bases and 2 bases, there was a span of 9 bases. CDR3 bases: TGCAGCGTTGCCGGGATCCCCTACGAGCAGTACTTC. This translates into CSVAGIPYEQYF.

This chain connects TRBV27 to TRBJ1-1; the D is unclear. The ends were cut back, 2 bases at V and 0 bases at J, with 10 bases in the middle. This CDR3 has 15 amino acids. Looked up from germline, CDR1 is MNHEY and CDR2 is SMNVEV (reference sequence). The CDR3: CASSLKRHLNTEAFF. The CDR3 bases are TGTGCCAGCAGTTTAAAACGCCATCTGAACACTGAAGCTTTCTTT.

The J gene is TRBJ2-3, the V gene TRBV28; D is perhaps TRBD2 (6 bases). V was shortened by 3 bases and J by 0 bases, with 7 bases between the two germline ends. This CDR3 region has 14 residues. The V gene's germline CDR1 is MDHEN and CDR2 SYDVKM. DNA for the CDR3: TGTGCCAGCAGTTTTGCGGGGAGCACAGATACGCAGTATTTT. Encoded protein: CASSFAGSTDTQYF. Supplemented by reference TRBV28 and TRBJ2-3, the full variable domain reads DVKVTQSSRYLVKRTGEKVFLECVQDMDHENMFWYRQDPGLGLRLIYFSYDVKMKEKGDIPEGYSVSREKKERFSLILESASTNQTSMYLCASSFAGSTDTQYFGPGTRLTVL.

The rearrangement links TRBV28 to TRBJ1-5; 12 positions match TRBD1. Trimming removed 6 bases from V and 6 bases from J; junction bases left unmatched: 18. CDR3 length: 19 residues. Germline V gives CDR1 MDHEN, CDR2 SYDVKM. The CDR3 nucleotides are TGTGCCAGCAGACTATTGATTGTAGGGACAGGGGGCCGGGTTCAGCCCCAGCATTTT. It translates to CASRLLIVGTGGRVQPQHF.

The chain combines TRBV9 with TRBJ2-7; 12 bases are a match to TRBD2. After removal of 3 bases from V and 5 bases from J, the junction contained 9 bases not matched to a gene. This CDR3 contains 16 residues. CDR1 and CDR2 from the germline V gene are SGDLS and YYNGEE. The CDR3 coding sequence is TGTGCCAGCAGCGCGGAACTAGCGGGAGGTTTCCACGAGCAGTACTTC. Protein product: CASSAELAGGFHEQYF. Filled out from reference TRBV9 and TRBJ2-7, the complete variable domain reads DSGVTQTPKHLITATGQRVTLRCSPRSGDLSVYWYQQSLDQGLQFLIQYYNGEERAKGNILERFSAQQFPDLHSELNLSSLELGDSALYFCASSAELAGGFHEQYFGPGTRLTVT.

The chain's CDR3 is CASSEVRLANYNEQFF. CDR3 nucleotides: TGTGCCAGCAGTGAAGTGAGACTAGCGAATTACAATGAGCAGTTCTTC. The chain joins TRBV6-1 to TRBJ2-1; 8 bases agree with TRBD2. Germline-derived CDR1 and CDR2 are MNHNS and SASEGT. The CDR3 consists of 16 residues. The trim removed 1 base at V and 4 bases at J, leaving 6 bases unmatched.

For this clone: The junction shows a germline mismatch at one end, possibly a read error. The genes are TRBV27 and TRBJ1-4; no firm D call. There are 13 residues in the CDR3. Germline V gene sequence: CDR1 MNHEY, CDR2 SMNVEV (reference sequence). CDR3 amino acids: CASRLLANEKLFF. In nucleotides, the CDR3 is TGTGCGAGCAGACTATTGGCTAATGAAAAACTGTTTTTT.

The chain is built from TRBV4-1 and TRBJ1-1; weak D call: TRBD1 (6 bases). The CDR3 extends over 15 amino acids. The V gene's germline CDR1 is MGHRA and CDR2 YSYEKL. V lost 0 bases and J 6 bases, leaving 14 bases between the germline ends. CDR3 bases: TGCGCCAGCAGCCAAGATCCTTTTCCAGGGGCTGAAGCTTTCTTT. It encodes CASSQDPFPGAEAFF.

The CDR3 is CASSLTSGFSYEQYF. CDR3 sequence (DNA): TGTGCCAGCAGCTTAACCAGCGGGTTCTCCTACGAGCAGTACTTC. The gene calls are TRBV7-9 and TRBJ2-7, with a weak D call TRBD2 (6 bases). Germline V gene data show CDR1 as SEHNR and CDR2 as FQNEAQ (reference sequence). The CDR3 runs 15 residues. V lost 2 bases and J 0 bases, leaving 11 bases between the germline ends. The variable domain in full, completed from reference TRBV7-9 and TRBJ2-7, reads DTGVSQNPRHKITKRGQNVTFRCDPISEHNRLYWYRQTLGQGPEFLTYFQNEAQLEKSRLLSDRFSAERPKGSFSTLEIQRTEQGDSAMYLCASSLTSGFSYEQYFGPGTRLTVT.

The chain employs TRBV13 and TRBJ2-2, with TRBD1 matching 9 bases. This CDR3 is built from 16 residues. Trimming took 4 bases from V and 2 from J; bases not matched to a gene: 5. Germline CDR1 reads PRHDT; CDR2 reads FYEKMQ (reference sequence). The CDR3 nucleotides read TGTGCCAGCAGCTGCCGGGACAGGGTTAACACCGGGGAGCTGTTTTTT. Its protein is CASSCRDRVNTGELFF.

The chain carries TRBV9 and TRBJ1-5; tentatively, D is TRBD1 (6 bases). The V gene lost 3 bases and the J gene lost 4 bases, with 11 bases spanning the gap. Germline CDR1 reads SGDLS; CDR2 reads YYNGEE. This CDR3 has 14 residues. The CDR3 reads CASSAGTSNQPQHF. CDR3 DNA sequence: TGTGCCAGCAGCGCCGGGACATCTAATCAGCCCCAGCATTTT.

The rearrangement links TRBV7-8 to TRBJ2-3, with 16 positions matching TRBD2. Germline V lookup: CDR1 SGHVS, CDR2 FQNEAQ. Trimming cost V 1 base and J 1 base; bases outside gene matches: 11. The CDR3 has 21 amino acids. Here the CDR3 reads CASSLVRPGLAGGPGTDTQYF. DNA for the CDR3: TGTGCCAGCAGCTTAGTTAGGCCGGGACTAGCGGGAGGGCCGGGCACAGATACGCAGTATTTT.

This clone was observed once. The chain carries TRBV7-6 and TRBJ2-2, with TRBD2 identical over 8 bases. Trimming took 0 bases from V and 0 from J; bases not matched to a gene: 3. CDR1 and CDR2 from the germline V gene are SGHVS and FNYEAQ. This CDR3 region has 17 residues. CDR3 region: CASSLAVSGTNTGELFF. DNA of the CDR3: TGTGCCAGCAGCTTAGCCGTTAGCGGGACGAACACCGGGGAGCTGTTTTTT. Looking up the rest from reference TRBV7-6 and TRBJ2-2 gives the full variable domain: GAGVSQSPRYKVTKRGQDVALRCDPISGHVSLYWYRQALGQGPEFLTYFNYEAQQDKSGLPNDRFSAERPEGSISTLTIQRTEQRDSAMYRCASSLAVSGTNTGELFFGEGSRLTVL.

J is TRBJ2-1 and V is TRBV11-3, with D possibly TRBD1 on 6 matching bases. CDR3 length: 15 residues. Germline-derived CDR1 and CDR2 are SGHNT and YENEEA. V lost 5 bases to trimming and J lost 1 base, with 12 bases between them. This CDR3 is CASSKNRASYNEQFF. The CDR3 DNA reads TGTGCCAGCAGCAAGAACAGGGCTTCCTACAATGAGCAGTTCTTC. Full variable domain (rest looked up from reference TRBV11-3 and TRBJ2-1): EAGVVQSPRYKIIEKKQPVAFWCNPISGHNTLYWYLQNLGQGPELLIRYENEEAVDDSQLPKDRFSAERLKGVDSTLKIQPAELGDSAVYLCASSKNRASYNEQFFGPGTRLTVL.